The rows below give T cell receptor beta chains drawn from one sample of a study of T-cell reconstitution after alpha-beta-depleted transplantation in children. TCRdb redid the calling of the PCR reads with MiXCR, one entry per CDR3 protein. The table has fewer than 150,000 distinct CDR3 sequences, about 9.5% seen once. The source was PBMCs, mostly from graft donor cells, collected 180 days after TCRalphabeta/CD19-depleted stem cell transplant. These receptors all come from a girl under two years old who had a stem cell transplant for combined immunodeficiency, so the T cells may come from the graft donor. Both conserved end residues are part of each CDR3. D genes are given only for firm matches. Expanded clones get a size class; other rows say once, few or many, or leave the size out.

.	.	TRBV20-1	TRBJ1-1	CSASSSRSRTEAFF	TGCAGTGCTAGCTCTTCACGGTCCAGGACTGAAGCTTTCTTT
few	.	TRBV12-3/TRBV12-4	TRBJ2-7	CASSFQGNEQYF	TGTGCCAGCAGTTTTCAAGGGAACGAGCAGTACTTC
few	TRBD2	TRBV10-3	TRBJ2-3	CAISESIGREPDTQYF	TGTGCCATCAGTGAGTCGATAGGGCGGGAGCCAGATACGCAGTATTTT
few	.	TRBV4-1	TRBJ2-1	CASSQDPGGFFNEQFF	TGCGCCAGCAGCCAAGATCCGGGGGGCTTCTTCAATGAGCAGTTCTTC
.	.	TRBV7-2	TRBJ1-2	CASSSQPLDRGYGYTF	TGTGCCAGCAGCTCACAGCCCTTAGACCGAGGCTATGGCTACACCTTC
few	.	TRBV7-8	TRBJ2-3	CASSLGQPGTQYF	TGTGCCAGCAGCTTAGGACAGCCGGGTACGCAGTATTTT
.	.	TRBV14	TRBJ1-1	CASSQGHPTEAFF	TGTGCCAGCAGCCAAGGACACCCCACTGAAGCTTTCTTT
few	.	TRBV5-1	TRBJ2-1	CASSSTGGVNEQFF	TGCGCCAGCAGCTCGACAGGAGGGGTCAATGAGCAGTTCTTC
once	TRBD1	TRBV3-1	TRBJ2-7	CASSHPPGQRMYF	TGTGCCAGCAGCCACCCACCGGGACAGCGTATGTACTTC
few	TRBD1	TRBV5-1	TRBJ1-2	CASSLDLDRGYGYTF	TGCGCCAGCAGCTTGGATCTGGACAGGGGGTATGGCTACACCTTC
.	TRBD1	TRBV27	TRBJ2-5	CASSPGTVKAETQYF	TGTGCCAGCAGTCCCGGGACAGTAAAGGCGGAGACCCAGTACTTC
.	.	TRBV7-2	TRBJ1-4	CASSLDQGKGEKLFF	TGTGCCAGCAGCTTAGACCAGGGGAAGGGGGAAAAACTGTTTTTT
few	.	TRBV21-1	TRBJ2-2	CASSNLQGAKTGELFF	TGTGCCAGCAGCAATCTCCAGGGGGCGAAGACCGGGGAGCTGTTTTTT
many	.	TRBV4-3	TRBJ2-6	CASSSLRGSGANVLTF	TGCGCCAGCAGCTCCCTGAGGGGCTCTGGGGCCAACGTCCTGACTTTC
many	.	TRBV3-1	TRBJ2-7	CASSLGYSTYEQYF	TGTGCCAGCAGCCTCGGTTATTCAACCTACGAGCAGTACTTC
few	.	TRBV7-9	TRBJ2-3	CASSSGGDTQYF	TGTGCCAGCAGCTCCGGCGGAGATACGCAGTATTTT
.	.	TRBV18	TRBJ2-7	CASSPMGYNEQYF	TGTGCCAGCTCACCAATGGGGTACAACGAGCAGTACTTC
few	.	TRBV6-5	TRBJ2-7	CASSWGRSYEQYF	TGTGCCAGCAGTTGGGGCAGGTCCTACGAGCAGTACTTC
.	.	TRBV15	TRBJ1-2	CATSRDVGAGGYTF	TGTGCCACCAGCAGAGATGTGGGGGCAGGTGGCTACACCTTC
few	TRBD1	TRBV7-2	TRBJ1-2	CASSSQGDYGYTF	TGTGCCAGCAGCTCCCAGGGGGACTATGGCTACACCTTC